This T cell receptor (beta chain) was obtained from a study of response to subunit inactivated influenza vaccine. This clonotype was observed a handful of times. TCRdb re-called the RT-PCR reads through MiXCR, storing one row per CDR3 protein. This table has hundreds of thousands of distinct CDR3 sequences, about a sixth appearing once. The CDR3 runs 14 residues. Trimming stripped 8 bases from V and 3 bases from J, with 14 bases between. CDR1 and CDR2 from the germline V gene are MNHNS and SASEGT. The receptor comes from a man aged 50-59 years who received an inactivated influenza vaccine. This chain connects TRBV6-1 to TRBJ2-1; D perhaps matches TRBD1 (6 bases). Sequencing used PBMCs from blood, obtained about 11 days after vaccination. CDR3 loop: CASWKGVVYNEQFF. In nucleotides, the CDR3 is TGTGCCAGCTGGAAGGGGGTGGTCTACAATGAGCAGTTCTTC.